The 9 T cell receptor beta chains below all came from one sample that was sequenced in a study of shared clonotypes between healthy human individuals. Only CD45RO-negative cells positively selected for CCR7 counted as naive CD8 cells, so terminally differentiated effector memory CD45RA+ cells were excluded. Sequencing was performed with immunoSEQ multiplex PCR; in TCRdb, only in-frame clones are kept and a portion is missing. Here the sample spans roughly 590,000 clones, around 95% being singletons. The sequenced sample was naive CD8+ T cells sorted from blood. These receptors were obtained from a woman aged 25 to 39 in good health.

V is TRBV28 and J is TRBJ2-1, with a possible D match to TRBD2 (6 bases). Germline V gene data show CDR1 as MDHEN and CDR2 as SYDVKM. There are 20 residues in the CDR3. Trimming took 3 bases from V and 7 from J, leaving 31 bases between them. The CDR3 loop is CASSLVRLGYGTAGGNEQFF. CDR3 coding DNA: TGTGCCAGCAGTTTGGTCCGGCTAGGTTATGGGACGGCTGGGGGGAATGAGCAGTTCTTC.

The CDR3: CASSLGGRTGYEQYF. CDR3 DNA: TGTGCCAGCAGCTTAGGGGGCCGGACGGGCTACGAGCAGTACTTC. The chain combines TRBV7-9 with TRBJ2-7; D perhaps matches TRBD1 (5 bases). The CDR3 loop spans 15 amino acids. V lost 1 base and J 3 bases, leaving 13 bases between the germline ends. Germline CDR1 is SEHNR and CDR2 is FQNEAQ (reference sequence).

The chain is built from TRBV7-9 and TRBJ2-3; possibly TRBD1 for D (6 bases). V was cut by 10 bases and J by 2 bases, with 10 bases left in between. CDR3 length: 12 amino acids. Germline values: CDR1 SEHNR, CDR2 FQNEAQ (reference sequence). The CDR3 here is CANGQPTDTQYF. The CDR3 coding sequence is TGTGCCAACGGACAGCCCACAGATACGCAGTATTTT.

The chain is built from TRBV5-6 and TRBJ1-2; tentative D call: TRBD1 (5 bases). The germline V gene encodes CDR1 SGHDT and CDR2 YYEEEE. The length of the CDR3 is 16 residues. The germline V and J ends were trimmed by 4 bases and 4 bases, with 20 bases remaining between them. The CDR3 nucleotides read TGTGCCAGCAGCCCTATATTGGGCCAGGGTACCTATGGCTACACCTTC. This codes for CASSPILGQGTYGYTF. The full variable domain, with the rest looked up from reference TRBV5-6 and TRBJ1-2, is DAGVTQSPTHLIKTRGQQVTLRCSPKSGHDTVSWYQQALGQGPQFIFQYYEEEERQRGNFPDRFSGHQFPNYSSELNVNALLLGDSALYLCASSPILGQGTYGYTFGSGTRLTVV.

The chain couples TRBV5-6 to TRBJ2-7; possible D gene TRBD1, 5 bases. Germline CDR1 SGHDT, CDR2 YYEEEE. The CDR3 runs 13 residues. The V end was cut by 0 bases, the J end by 3 bases, with 7 bases between. This CDR3 reads CASSLEGDYEQYF. CDR3 coding DNA: TGTGCCAGCAGCTTGGAAGGGGACTACGAGCAGTACTTC.

J is TRBJ2-7 and V is TRBV11-1; 7 nucleotides align to TRBD2. V dropped 2 bases and J dropped 3; count of bases not matched to a gene: 7. The CDR3 runs to 15 residues. Germline assignment: CDR1 SGHAT and CDR2 FQDESV (reference sequence). The CDR3 nucleotides are TGTGCCAGCAGCTTATTGCGGGGGAGACTCTACGAGCAGTACTTC. Its translation is CASSLLRGRLYEQYF.

The sample holds one count of this clone. This chain joins TRBV6-1 and TRBJ1-5, with D maybe TRBD1 (6 bases). This CDR3 contains 16 residues. V gave up 2 bases and J gave up 6 bases, with 17 bases separating them. Germline V lookup: CDR1 MNHNS, CDR2 SASEGT. CDR3 amino acids: CASSEWRQAGSQPQHF. CDR3 DNA: TGTGCCAGCAGTGAATGGAGACAGGCTGGGAGTCAGCCCCAGCATTTT.

The chain combines TRBV19 with TRBJ1-1; D remains unclear. CDR1 and CDR2 from the germline V gene are LNHDA and SQIVND (reference sequence). There are 16 residues in the CDR3. The V gene lost 3 bases and the J gene lost 0 bases, with 14 bases spanning the gap. The CDR3 loop reads CASSIPSGPMNTEAFF. In DNA form, the CDR3 reads TGTGCCAGTAGTATCCCCTCAGGCCCCATGAACACTGAAGCTTTCTTT.

This chain joins TRBV5-1 and TRBJ2-1, with 9 bases lining up with TRBD1. V was pared by 0 bases and J by 1 base, with 2 bases of the junction left unmatched. The CDR3 extends over 16 amino acids. Germline V gene lookup returns CDR1 SGHRS and CDR2 YFSETQ. The CDR3 DNA sequence: TGCGCCAGCAGCTTGGCGGGACAGGGATCCTACAATGAGCAGTTCTTC. It encodes CASSLAGQGSYNEQFF.